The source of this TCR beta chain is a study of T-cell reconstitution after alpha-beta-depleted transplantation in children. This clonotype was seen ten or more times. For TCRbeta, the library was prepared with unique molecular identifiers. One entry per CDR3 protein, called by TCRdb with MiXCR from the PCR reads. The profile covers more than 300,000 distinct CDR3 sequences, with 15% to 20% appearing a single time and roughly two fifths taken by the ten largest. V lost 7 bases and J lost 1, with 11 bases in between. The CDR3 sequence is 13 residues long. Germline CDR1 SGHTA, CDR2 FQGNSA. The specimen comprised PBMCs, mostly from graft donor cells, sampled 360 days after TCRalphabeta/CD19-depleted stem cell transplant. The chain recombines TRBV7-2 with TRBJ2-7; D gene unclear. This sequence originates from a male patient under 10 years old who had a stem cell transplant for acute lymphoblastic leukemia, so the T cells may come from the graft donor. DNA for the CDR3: TGTGCCAGCAACCGACACGGATCCTACGAGCAGTACTTC. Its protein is CASNRHGSYEQYF.